These 8 T cell receptor beta chains were all obtained from the same sample, sequenced in a study of T cell responses to AZD1222 COVID-19 vaccine. Sequencing used immunoSEQ multiplex PCR; TCRdb keeps in-frame clones, though not all of them. The table lists around 140,000 clones, 90% to 95% of them singletons. This specimen consisted of peripheral blood, obtained on day 0 of AZD1222 vaccination. The receptors shown here come from an adult in good health.

The chain is built from TRBV11-2 and TRBJ1-1; D possibly corresponds to TRBD1 (5 bases). CDR3 size: 16 residues. Germline CDR1 reads SGHAT; CDR2 reads FQNNGV. Trimming stripped 5 bases from V and 4 bases from J, with 20 bases between. CDR3 DNA sequence: TGTGCCAGCAGCCCACGACAGCCCCGTTTCGTCACTGAAGCTTTCTTT. It encodes CASSPRQPRFVTEAFF.

The J gene is TRBJ1-1, the V gene TRBV7-9; D call uncertain. The V and J ends lost 2 bases and 5 bases respectively, with 12 bases between them. The CDR3 has 14 residues. Germline assignment: CDR1 SEHNR and CDR2 FQNEAQ (reference sequence). CDR3 in amino acids: CASSLSGFGTEAFF. DNA for the CDR3: TGTGCCAGCAGCTTATCGGGGTTCGGGACTGAAGCTTTCTTT.

The chain links TRBV6-5 to TRBJ1-2, with TRBD1 as a possible D gene (5 bases). V shed 6 bases and J shed 5 bases, with 13 bases lying between them. CDR3 length: 13 residues. Looked up from germline, CDR1 is MNHEY and CDR2 is SVGAGI. CDR3 region: CASRREGIYGYTF. As DNA, the CDR3 is TGTGCCAGCAGGAGGGAGGGGATATATGGCTACACCTTC.

This chain uses TRBV19 with TRBJ1-6; perhaps TRBD1 as D (6 bases). Germline V gives CDR1 LNHDA, CDR2 SQIVND (reference sequence). CDR3 length: 15 residues. Trimming removed 5 bases from V and 4 bases from J, with 12 bases in between. The CDR3 coding sequence is TGTGCCAGTAGTCTAAGGGACACGTATAATTCACCCCTCCACTTT. Translating it yields CASSLRDTYNSPLHF.

A word on this clone: Its ends do not fully match the called genes, so a read error is possible. The identical CDR3 is also encoded by other nucleotide sequences in the sample. The V gene is TRBV28, the J gene TRBJ2-6; TRBD1 might be the D (6 bases). Germline CDR1 is MDHEN and CDR2 is SYDVKM. The CDR3 is 17 residues long. CDR3 loop: CASSFGGLLSGANVLTF. In nucleotides, the CDR3 is TGTGCCAGCAGTTTTGGGGGCCTCCTCTCTGGGGCCAACGTCCTAACTTTC. The complete variable domain, with remaining parts taken from reference TRBV28 and TRBJ2-6, reads DVKVTQSSRYLVKRTGEKVFLECVQDMDHENMFWYRQDPGLGLRLIYFSYDVKMKEKGDIPEGYSVSREKKERFSLILESASTNQTSMYLCASSFGGLLSGANVLTFGAGSRLTVL.

The V and J genes are TRBV19 and TRBJ2-7, with D unresolved. The CDR3 runs 14 residues. The germline CDR1 and CDR2 sequences are LNHDA and SQIVND (reference sequence). Trimming left V 3 bases short and J 6 bases short, with 15 bases between. CDR3 sequence reads: CASSMSRENGEQYF. The CDR3 DNA follows: TGTGCCAGTAGTATGTCTAGGGAAAATGGCGAGCAGTACTTC. The full variable domain, with the rest looked up from reference TRBV19 and TRBJ2-7, is DGGITQSPKYLFRKEGQNVTLSCEQNLNHDAMYWYRQDPGQGLRLIYYSQIVNDFQKGDIAEGYSVSREKKESFPLTVTSAQKNPTAFYLCASSMSRENGEQYFGPGTRLTVT.

The V and J genes are TRBV3-1 (or the pseudogene TRBV3-2) and TRBJ1-2; 9 nucleotides match TRBD1. V lost 6 bases, J lost 4 bases, and 3 bases stayed unmatched. CDR1 is LGHDT and CDR2 is YNNKEL in the germline V gene (reference sequence). The CDR3 contains 13 residues. The CDR3 nucleotides are TGTGCCAGCAGACTGGACAGGGGCTATGGCTACACCTTC. As protein: CASRLDRGYGYTF.

The chain is built from TRBV5-4 and TRBJ2-5; D may be TRBD2 (6 bases). The CDR3 runs to 15 residues. Germline CDR1 is SGHNT and CDR2 is YYREEE (reference sequence). The V gene lost 4 bases and the J gene lost 1 base, with 14 bases spanning the gap. CDR3 region: CASSPRENIQETQYF. As DNA, the CDR3 is TGTGCCAGCAGCCCCCGGGAGAACATCCAAGAGACCCAGTACTTC.